Following are 7 T cell receptor beta chains from one sample sequenced in a study of blood T cells in healthy people across ages. Primed by a sample-barcoded 5' primer and a J-beta primer mix, a second PCR proceeded for roughly 6 to 12 cycles. TCRdb itself ran the 5' RACE reads through MiXCR, one entry per CDR3 protein. The table lists more than 700,000 distinct CDR3 sequences, 35% to 50% of them singletons. Sequenced: blood. The receptors derive from an elderly man in good health.

J is TRBJ1-3 and V is TRBV4-2; D gene unclear. CDR1 is LGHNA and CDR2 is YNFKEQ in the germline V gene. The CDR3 is 12 residues long. V was trimmed by 2 bases and J by 6 bases, leaving 5 bases between them. CDR3 coding DNA: TGTGCCAGCAGCCAAACAACAAACACCATATATTTT. Its translation: CASSQTTNTIYF.

The J gene is TRBJ2-2, the V gene TRBV7-9, with TRBD2 matching over 12 bases. Unmatched junction bases numbered 11, after V lost 3 bases and J lost 6 bases. This CDR3 region has 18 residues. Germline CDR1 is SEHNR and CDR2 is FQNEAQ (reference sequence). CDR3 sequence: CASSLDYSTSGRSGELFF. In DNA form, the CDR3 reads TGTGCCAGCAGCTTGGATTACTCGACTAGCGGGAGATCCGGGGAGCTGTTTTTT.

The V and J genes are TRBV5-6 and TRBJ2-7; tentatively, D is TRBD1 or TRBD2 (5 bases each). The CDR3 spans 13 residues. The V gene lost 6 bases and the J gene lost 6 bases, with 16 bases spanning the gap. Germline V gives CDR1 SGHDT, CDR2 YYEEEE. DNA for the CDR3: TGTGCCAGCAAGATCTGGGGGTCGGGCGAGCAGTACTTC. This encodes CASKIWGSGEQYF.

The chain uses TRBV11-2 and TRBJ2-2, with TRBD2 matching over 8 bases. With V trimmed by 3 bases and J by 4 bases, 7 bases remained unmatched. In germline, CDR1 is SGHAT, CDR2 FQNNGV. This CDR3 spans 16 amino acids. The CDR3 reads CASSFGGEVRTGELFF. In nucleotides, the CDR3 is TGTGCCAGCAGCTTCGGGGGGGAGGTGCGCACCGGGGAGCTGTTTTTT.

The sample holds a few counts of this clonotype. The rearrangement links TRBV7-9 to TRBJ2-1; a weak D match, TRBD1 (6 bases). V lost 5 bases and J lost 12, with 14 bases in between. Germline assignment: CDR1 SEHNR and CDR2 FQNEAQ (reference sequence). The CDR3 length is 12 residues. CDR3 in DNA: TGTGCCAGCAGCCAGGACAGACAGTCGCAGTTCTTC. This sequence encodes CASSQDRQSQFF.

J is TRBJ2-1 and V is TRBV29-1; D is possibly TRBD2 (6 bases). The CDR3 is 16 residues long. Trimming took off 6 bases at V and 5 bases at J, with 23 bases between the two ends. The V gene's germline CDR1 is SQVTM and CDR2 ANQGSEA. In DNA form, the CDR3 reads TGCAGCGTGGTCCTCATTTTGGCGGGACCGAACAATGAGCAGTTCTTC. Protein product: CSVVLILAGPNNEQFF.

Remarks on this clonotype: At one end the junction does not follow the germline gene, possibly because of a read error. The chain couples TRBV29-1 to TRBJ1-5, with a tentative D call TRBD1 (6 bases). CDR3 length: 13 residues. Germline V lookup: CDR1 SQVTM, CDR2 ANQGSEA. The CDR3 nucleotides are TGCAGCGTTGGGGATGGGGGCAATCAGTCCCAGCATTTT. This sequence encodes CSVGDGGNQSQHF.